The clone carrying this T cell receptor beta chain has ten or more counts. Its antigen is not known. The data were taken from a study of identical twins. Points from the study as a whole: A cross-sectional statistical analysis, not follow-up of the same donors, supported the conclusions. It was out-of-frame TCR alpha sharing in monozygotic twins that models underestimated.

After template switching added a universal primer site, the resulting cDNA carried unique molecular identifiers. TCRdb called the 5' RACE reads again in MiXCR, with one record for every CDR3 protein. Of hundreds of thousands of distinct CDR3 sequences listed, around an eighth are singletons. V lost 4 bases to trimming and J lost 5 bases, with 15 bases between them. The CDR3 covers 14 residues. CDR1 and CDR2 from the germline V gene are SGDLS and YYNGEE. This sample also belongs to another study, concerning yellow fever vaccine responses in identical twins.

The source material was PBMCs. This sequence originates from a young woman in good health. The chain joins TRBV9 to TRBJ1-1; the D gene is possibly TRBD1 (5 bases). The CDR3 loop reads CASSQWGGSTEAFF. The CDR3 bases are TGTGCCAGCAGCCAGTGGGGGGGTTCAACTGAAGCTTTCTTT.